Below are 8 T cell receptor beta chains sequenced from a single sample in a study of cytomegalovirus exposure and HLA in healthy donors. It was with 60 Vbeta and 13 Jbeta primers that the PCR ran. Repertoires were generated with immunoSEQ multiplex PCR, while TCRdb's copy carries only in-frame clones and drops some. This sample's clone table lists fewer than 200,000 clones. Sequencing used PBMCs. All receptors come from a woman aged 55-75 years in good health and CMV-seronegative.

The gene calls are TRBV19 and TRBJ2-1; D gene unclear. CDR3 length equals 14 residues. The V gene's germline CDR1 is LNHDA and CDR2 SQIVND (reference sequence). With 6 bases removed from V and 5 bases from J, the gap between germline ends came to 14 bases. The CDR3 spells CASSREAVNNEQFF. In DNA, the CDR3 is TGTGCCAGTAGCCGAGAGGCAGTTAACAATGAGCAGTTCTTC.

The chain joins TRBV18 to TRBJ2-2; 7 bases fit TRBD2. The ends lost 2 bases at V and 1 base at J; junction bases unmatched: 1. CDR1 is KGHSH, CDR2 LQKENI, per germline. The CDR3 length is 15 residues. The CDR3 here is CASSPASGNTGELFF. In nucleotides, the CDR3 is TGTGCCAGCTCACCAGCTAGCGGGAACACCGGGGAGCTGTTTTTT.

The chain has TRBV7-9 and TRBJ1-1; 7 positions agree with TRBD1. In germline, CDR1 is SEHNR, CDR2 FQNEAQ (reference sequence). There are 13 residues in the CDR3. J lost 1 base, V lost 8 bases, and 4 bases had no gene match. The CDR3 DNA is TGTGCCAGCTGCAGGACAGGGAACACTGAAGCTTTCTTT. Its translation: CASCRTGNTEAFF.

The V gene is TRBV6-4, the J gene TRBJ2-1; 7 nucleotides align to TRBD2. Trimming took 1 base from V and 2 from J; bases not matched to a gene: 5. The CDR3 sequence is 16 residues long. The germline CDR1 and CDR2 sequences are MRHNA and SNTAGT. CDR3 residues: CASSDWSGTAYNEQFF. As DNA, the CDR3 is TGTGCCAGCAGTGACTGGAGCGGGACCGCCTACAATGAGCAGTTCTTC.

The chain combines TRBV5-1 with TRBJ2-1; D remains ambiguous. Germline CDR1 reads SGHRS; CDR2 reads YFSETQ. With 1 base removed from V and 2 bases from J, the gap between germline ends came to 10 bases. This CDR3 spans 15 amino acids. CDR3 in DNA: TGCGCCAGCAGCTTGCGCCCCAGAACCTACAATGAGCAGTTCTTC. This codes for CASSLRPRTYNEQFF. Variable domain in full (rest from reference TRBV5-1 and TRBJ2-1): KAGVTQTPRYLIKTRGQQVTLSCSPISGHRSVSWYQQTPGQGLQFLFEYFSETQRNKGNFPGRFSGRQFSNSRSEMNVSTLELGDSALYLCASSLRPRTYNEQFFGPGTRLTVL.

This sequence joins TRBV7-8 and TRBJ2-2; possibly TRBD2 for D (5 bases). Germline-derived CDR1 and CDR2 are SGHVS and FQNEAQ. Trimming took off 5 bases at V and 2 bases at J, with 9 bases between the two ends. CDR3 length: 14 residues. This chain's CDR3 is CASSQTGNTGELFF. The CDR3 bases are TGTGCCAGCAGCCAAACGGGAAACACCGGGGAGCTGTTTTTT.

The chain combines TRBV4-2 with TRBJ2-5; TRBD2 matches 7 bases. J gave up 3 bases and V 5 bases, and 6 bases lay outside the gene matches. This CDR3 has 14 amino acids. Germline V gene lookup returns CDR1 LGHNA and CDR2 YNFKEQ. The CDR3 is CASSLTSSEETQYF. CDR3 in DNA: TGTGCCAGCAGCTTGACTAGCTCTGAAGAGACCCAGTACTTC.

The chain recombines TRBV7-9 with TRBJ2-3, with 7 bases lining up with TRBD2. The junction had 9 bases not matched to a gene; V was cut back by 6 bases and J by 0 bases. The CDR3 contains 16 residues. Per germline, CDR1 SEHNR and CDR2 FQNEAQ (reference sequence). The CDR3 DNA sequence: TGTGCCAGCAGGGGTAAAGCGGGGTCTAGCACAGATACGCAGTATTTT. It translates to CASRGKAGSSTDTQYF.